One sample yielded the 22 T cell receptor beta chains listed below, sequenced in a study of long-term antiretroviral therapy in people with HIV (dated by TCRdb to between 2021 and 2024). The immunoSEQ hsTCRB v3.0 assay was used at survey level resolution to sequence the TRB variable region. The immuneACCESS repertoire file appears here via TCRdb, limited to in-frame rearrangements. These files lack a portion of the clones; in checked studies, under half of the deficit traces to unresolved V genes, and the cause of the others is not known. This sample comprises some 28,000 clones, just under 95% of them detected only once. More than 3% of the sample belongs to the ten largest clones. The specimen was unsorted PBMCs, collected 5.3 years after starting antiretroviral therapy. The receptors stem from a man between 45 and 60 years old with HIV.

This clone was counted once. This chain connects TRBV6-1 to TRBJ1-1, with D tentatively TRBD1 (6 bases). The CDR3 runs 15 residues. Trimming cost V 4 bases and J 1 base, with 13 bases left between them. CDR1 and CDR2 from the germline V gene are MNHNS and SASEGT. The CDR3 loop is CASSGVRGANTEAFF. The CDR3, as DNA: TGTGCCAGCAGTGGAGTGCGGGGGGCGAACACTGAAGCTTTCTTT.

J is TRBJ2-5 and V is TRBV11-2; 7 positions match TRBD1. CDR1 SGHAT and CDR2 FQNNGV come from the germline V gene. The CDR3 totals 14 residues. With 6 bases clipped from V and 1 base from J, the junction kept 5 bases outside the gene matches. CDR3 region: CASSGYRGQETQYF. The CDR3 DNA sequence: TGTGCCAGCAGTGGATACAGGGGCCAAGAGACCCAGTACTTC.

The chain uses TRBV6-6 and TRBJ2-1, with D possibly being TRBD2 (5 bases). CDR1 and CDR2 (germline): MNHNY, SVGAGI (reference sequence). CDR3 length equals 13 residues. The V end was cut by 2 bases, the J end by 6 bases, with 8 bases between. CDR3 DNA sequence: TGTGCCAGCAGTTACGGAGCGGCCAATGAGCAGTTCTTC. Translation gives CASSYGAANEQFF.

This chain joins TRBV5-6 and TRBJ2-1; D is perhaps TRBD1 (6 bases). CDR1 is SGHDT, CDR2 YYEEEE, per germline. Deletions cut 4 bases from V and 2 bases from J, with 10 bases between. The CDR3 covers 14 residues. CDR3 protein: CASSPRDTYNEQFF. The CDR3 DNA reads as TGTGCCAGCAGCCCCCGGGACACCTACAATGAGCAGTTCTTC.

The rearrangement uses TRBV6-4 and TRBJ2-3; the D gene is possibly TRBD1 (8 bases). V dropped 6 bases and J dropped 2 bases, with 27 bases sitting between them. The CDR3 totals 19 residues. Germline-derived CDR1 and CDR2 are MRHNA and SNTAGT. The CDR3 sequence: CASSAGGAGRGRFTDTQYF. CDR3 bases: TGTGCCAGCAGCGCAGGGGGCGCAGGGCGGGGGAGATTCACAGATACGCAGTATTTT.

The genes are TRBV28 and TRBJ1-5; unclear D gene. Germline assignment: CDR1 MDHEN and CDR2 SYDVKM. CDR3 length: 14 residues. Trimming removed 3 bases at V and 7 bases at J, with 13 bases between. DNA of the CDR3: TGTGCCAGCAGTTTGAGACATTCTGGGCAGCCCCAGCATTTT. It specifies CASSLRHSGQPQHF.

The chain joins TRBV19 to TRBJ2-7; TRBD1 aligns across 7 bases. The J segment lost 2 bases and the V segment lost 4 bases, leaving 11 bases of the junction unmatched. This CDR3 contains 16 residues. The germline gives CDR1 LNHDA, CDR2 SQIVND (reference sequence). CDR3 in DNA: TGTGCCAGTAGTACGGGCACCGGGGACAGAGCCTACGAGCAGTACTTC. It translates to CASSTGTGDRAYEQYF.

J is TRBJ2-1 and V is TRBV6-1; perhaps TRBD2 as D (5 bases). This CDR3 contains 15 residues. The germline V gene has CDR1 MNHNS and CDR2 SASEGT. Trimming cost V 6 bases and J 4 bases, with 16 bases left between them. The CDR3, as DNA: TGTGCCAGCAGGGTACAAGGTTCGGGATACAATGAGCAGTTCTTC. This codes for CASRVQGSGYNEQFF.

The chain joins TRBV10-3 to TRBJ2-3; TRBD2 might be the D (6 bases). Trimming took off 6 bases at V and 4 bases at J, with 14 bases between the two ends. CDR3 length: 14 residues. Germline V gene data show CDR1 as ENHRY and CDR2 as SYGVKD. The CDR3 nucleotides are TGTGCCATCAGGGAGGTGGGCGGGGCAGATACGCAGTATTTT. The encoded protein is CAIREVGGADTQYF.

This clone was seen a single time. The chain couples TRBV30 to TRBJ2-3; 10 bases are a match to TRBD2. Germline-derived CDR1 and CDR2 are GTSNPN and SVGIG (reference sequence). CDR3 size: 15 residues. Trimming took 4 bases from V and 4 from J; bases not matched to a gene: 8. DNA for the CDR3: TGTGCCTGGACCCCCCCCGGACTAGCGGCAGATACGCAGTATTTT. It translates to CAWTPPGLAADTQYF. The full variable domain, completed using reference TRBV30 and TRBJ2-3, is SQTIHQWPATLVQPVGSPLSLECTVEGTSNPNLYWYRQAAGRGLQLLFYSVGIGQISSEVPQNLSASRPQDRQFILSSKKLLLSDSGFYLCAWTPPGLAADTQYFGPGTRLTVL.

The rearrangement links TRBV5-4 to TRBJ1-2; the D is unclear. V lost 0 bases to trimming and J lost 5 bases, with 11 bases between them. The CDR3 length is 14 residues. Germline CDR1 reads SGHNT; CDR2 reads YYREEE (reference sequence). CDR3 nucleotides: TGTGCCAGCAGCTTGGTGGACGATTCATATGGCTACACCTTC. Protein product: CASSLVDDSYGYTF.

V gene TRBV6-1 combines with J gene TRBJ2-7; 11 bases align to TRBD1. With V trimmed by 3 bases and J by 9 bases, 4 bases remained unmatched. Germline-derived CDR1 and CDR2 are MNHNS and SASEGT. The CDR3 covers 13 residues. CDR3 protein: CASSDTDRGLQYF. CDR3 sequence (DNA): TGTGCCAGCAGTGACACGGACAGGGGGCTGCAGTACTTC.

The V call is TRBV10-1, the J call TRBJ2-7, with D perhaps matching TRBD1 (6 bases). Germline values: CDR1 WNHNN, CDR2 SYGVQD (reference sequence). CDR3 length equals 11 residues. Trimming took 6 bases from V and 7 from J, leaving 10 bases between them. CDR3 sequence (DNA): TGCGCCAGCAGCAGGGGCCTAGAGCAGTACTTC. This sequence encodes CASSRGLEQYF.

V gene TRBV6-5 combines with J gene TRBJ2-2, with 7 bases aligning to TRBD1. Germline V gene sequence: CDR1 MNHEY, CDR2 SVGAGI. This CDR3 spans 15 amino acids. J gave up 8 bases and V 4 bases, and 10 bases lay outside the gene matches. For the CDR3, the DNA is TGTGCCAGCAGTTCGGAGCCCTCCAGGGGGGGGGAGCTGTTTTTT. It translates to CASSSEPSRGGELFF.

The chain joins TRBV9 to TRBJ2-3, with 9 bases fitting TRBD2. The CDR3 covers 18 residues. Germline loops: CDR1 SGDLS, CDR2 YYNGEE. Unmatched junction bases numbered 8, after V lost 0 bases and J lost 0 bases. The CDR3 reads CASSVGFSGGPSTDTQYF. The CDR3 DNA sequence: TGTGCCAGCAGCGTAGGTTTTAGCGGGGGTCCTAGCACAGATACGCAGTATTTT.

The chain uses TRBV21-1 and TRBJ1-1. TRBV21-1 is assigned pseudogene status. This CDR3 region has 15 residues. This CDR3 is CASSKASPLYFEAFF. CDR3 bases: TGTGCCAGCAGCAAAGCAAGCCCCCTCTACTTTGAAGCTTTCTTT.

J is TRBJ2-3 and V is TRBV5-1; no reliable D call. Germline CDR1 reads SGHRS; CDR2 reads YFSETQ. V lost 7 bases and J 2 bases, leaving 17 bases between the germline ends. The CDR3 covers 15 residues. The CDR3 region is CASSPRKLFTDTQYF. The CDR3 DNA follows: TGCGCCAGCTCCCCGAGGAAACTGTTCACAGATACGCAGTATTTT.

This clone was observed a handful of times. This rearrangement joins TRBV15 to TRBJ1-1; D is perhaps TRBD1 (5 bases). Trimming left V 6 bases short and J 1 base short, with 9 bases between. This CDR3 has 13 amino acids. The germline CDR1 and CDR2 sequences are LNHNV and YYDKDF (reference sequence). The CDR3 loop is CATRGGTNTEAFF. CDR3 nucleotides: TGTGCCACCAGGGGGGGGACGAACACTGAAGCTTTCTTT.

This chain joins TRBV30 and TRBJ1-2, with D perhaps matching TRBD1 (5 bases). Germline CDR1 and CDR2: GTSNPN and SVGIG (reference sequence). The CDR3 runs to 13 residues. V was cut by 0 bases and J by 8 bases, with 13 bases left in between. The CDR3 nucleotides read TGTGCCTGGAGTGTAGGGGCAGTTTCGGGCTACACCTTC. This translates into CAWSVGAVSGYTF.

The CDR3 region has the DNA TGTGCCAGCAAAGGGAAGGGACTAGGTTTTTACGAGCAGTACTTC. It codes for CASKGKGLGFYEQYF. The genes are TRBV27 and TRBJ2-7; 8 positions match TRBD2. The V and J ends lost 7 bases and 4 bases, in that order; junction bases with no gene match: 12. The CDR3 loop spans 15 amino acids. Germline V gives CDR1 MNHEY, CDR2 SMNVEV (reference sequence).

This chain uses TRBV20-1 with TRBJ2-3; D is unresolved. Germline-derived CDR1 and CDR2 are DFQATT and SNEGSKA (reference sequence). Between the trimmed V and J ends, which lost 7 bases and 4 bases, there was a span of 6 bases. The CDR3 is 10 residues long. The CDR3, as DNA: TGCAGTGTTTCGGCAGATACGCAGTATTTT. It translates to CSVSADTQYF.

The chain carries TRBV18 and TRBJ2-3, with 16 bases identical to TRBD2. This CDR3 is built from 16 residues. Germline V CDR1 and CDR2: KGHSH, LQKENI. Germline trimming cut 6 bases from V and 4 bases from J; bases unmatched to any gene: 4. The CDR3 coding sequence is TGTGCCAGCTCTCCGGGACTAGCGGGGGGGCCAGATACGCAGTATTTT. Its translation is CASSPGLAGGPDTQYF. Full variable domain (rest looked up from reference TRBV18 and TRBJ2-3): NAGVMQNPRHLVRRRGQEARLRCSPMKGHSHVYWYRQLPEEGLKFMVYLQKENIIDESGMPKERFSAEFPKEGPSILRIQQVVRGDSAAYFCASSPGLAGGPDTQYFGPGTRLTVL.